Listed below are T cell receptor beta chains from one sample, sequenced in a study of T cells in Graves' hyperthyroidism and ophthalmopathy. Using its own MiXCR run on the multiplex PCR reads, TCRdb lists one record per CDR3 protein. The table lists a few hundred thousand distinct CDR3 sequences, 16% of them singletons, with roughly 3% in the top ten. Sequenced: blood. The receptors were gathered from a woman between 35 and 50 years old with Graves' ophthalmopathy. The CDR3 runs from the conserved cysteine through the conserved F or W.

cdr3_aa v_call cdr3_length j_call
CATSDSTGLLGTDTQYF TRBV24-1 17 TRBJ2-3
CASKSRDTYNEQFF TRBV2 14 TRBJ2-1
CASSIIGQNTEAFF TRBV19 14 TRBJ1-1
CAWRTSTHGHLHF TRBV30 13 TRBJ1-6
CSARGGTAGGTEAFF TRBV20-1 15 TRBJ1-1
CASSQLSETQYF TRBV3-1 12 TRBJ2-5
CASTAPGLAWGETQYF TRBV6-1 16 TRBJ2-5
CASAASRAKNIQYF TRBV11-2 14 TRBJ2-4
CASTRQDSYEQYF TRBV5-1 13 TRBJ2-7
CSARVPRAGNQPQHF TRBV20-1 15 TRBJ1-5
CASSLDREVNTQYF TRBV11-2 14 TRBJ2-3
CASSFKGVSSYEQYF TRBV27 15 TRBJ2-7
CASSLGASGTRYYGYTF TRBV7-2 17 TRBJ1-2
CASSPQGWNFDEQFF TRBV5-1 15 TRBJ2-1
CASSFRGSDGYTF TRBV12-3/TRBV12-4 13 TRBJ1-2
CASSSPYSGNTIYF TRBV19 14 TRBJ1-3
CSATGGQRNTEAFF TRBV20-1 14 TRBJ1-1
CASSYPGTSGEQFF TRBV6-6 14 TRBJ2-1
CASSDKAPINQPQHF TRBV2 15 TRBJ1-5
CASSQRTGERNSPLHF TRBV3-1 16 TRBJ1-6
CSALTGSAKNIQYF TRBV20-1 14 TRBJ2-4
CASSPNRDFGYTF TRBV3-1 13 TRBJ1-2
CSAEVSGVLDEQFF TRBV20-1 14 TRBJ2-1
CASSFAANTEAFF TRBV7-2 13 TRBJ1-1
CASSPTDRNSPLHF TRBV7-2 14 TRBJ1-6
CASSTWAGASSYNSPLHF TRBV28 18 TRBJ1-6
CASSLGPGRGADTQYF TRBV11-2 16 TRBJ2-3
CASSVIQETRYF TRBV28 12 TRBJ2-5
CAISALQGGGTDTQYF TRBV10-3 16 TRBJ2-3
CSARRDRDWGEQYF TRBV20-1 14 TRBJ2-7
CASSHYTGTSGYEQYF TRBV4-2 16 TRBJ2-7
CASRKPSTGARETQYF TRBV2 16 TRBJ2-5
CAWSVSGGYEQYF TRBV30 13 TRBJ2-7
CASSLRLDRLETQYF TRBV13 15 TRBJ2-5
CASSIGTSGRDPNTGELFF TRBV19 19 TRBJ2-2
CSANRGNEQYF TRBV20-1 11 TRBJ2-7
CSAFLGVTDTQYF TRBV20-1 13 TRBJ2-3
CSASPRGRSYGYTF TRBV20-1 14 TRBJ1-2
CASSPRGRGAGSPLHF TRBV7-8 16 TRBJ1-6
CASSPGQDGSPLHF TRBV5-1 14 TRBJ1-6
CASSKIQGEAETQYF TRBV2 15 TRBJ2-5
CAWSFESPLHF TRBV30 11 TRBJ1-6
CASSYLGGAAFF TRBV6-2/TRBV6-3 12 TRBJ1-1
CASSGDGTYEQYF TRBV5-1 13 TRBJ2-7
CASSPEASDKVEQFF TRBV7-3 15 TRBJ2-1
CASSSRRGGQGWDEQFF TRBV11-2 17 TRBJ2-1
CSVVSDQRSYEQYF TRBV29-1 14 TRBJ2-7
CASSFSPGPQHF TRBV28 12 TRBJ1-5
CATSSWEYKKAFF TRBV28 13 TRBJ1-1
CAWNLQGGTGELFF TRBV30 14 TRBJ2-2
CSAKQGNQPQHF TRBV20-1 12 TRBJ1-5
CASSVWGDPEQFF TRBV5-1 13 TRBJ2-1
CASSTPDRNTEAFF TRBV19 14 TRBJ1-1
CASSTRGRDRTKNYGYTF TRBV19 18 TRBJ1-2
CASSQASGVSYNEQFF TRBV3-1 16 TRBJ2-1
CASSAQGAGYEQYF TRBV5-1 14 TRBJ2-7
CASKRSGANTEAFF TRBV27 14 TRBJ1-1
CAISGQGANYGYTF TRBV10-3 14 TRBJ1-2
CASSLWGSGQKETQYF TRBV11-1 16 TRBJ2-5